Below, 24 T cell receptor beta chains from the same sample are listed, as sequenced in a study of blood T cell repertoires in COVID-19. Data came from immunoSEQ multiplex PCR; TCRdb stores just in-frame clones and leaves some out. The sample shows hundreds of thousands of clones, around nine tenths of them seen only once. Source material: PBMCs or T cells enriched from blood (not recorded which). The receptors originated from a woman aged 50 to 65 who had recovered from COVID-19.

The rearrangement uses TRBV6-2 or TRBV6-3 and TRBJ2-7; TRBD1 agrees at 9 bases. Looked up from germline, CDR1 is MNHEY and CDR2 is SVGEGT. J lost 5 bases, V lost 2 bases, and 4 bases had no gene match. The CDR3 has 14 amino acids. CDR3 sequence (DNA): TGTGCCAGCAGTTACGGGACAGGGTCCCACGAGCAGTACTTC. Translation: CASSYGTGSHEQYF.

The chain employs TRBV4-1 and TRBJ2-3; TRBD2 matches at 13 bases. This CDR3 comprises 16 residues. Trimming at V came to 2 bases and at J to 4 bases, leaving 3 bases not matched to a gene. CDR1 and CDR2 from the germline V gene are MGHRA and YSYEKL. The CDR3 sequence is CASSQTSGRGADTQYF. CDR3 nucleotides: TGCGCCAGCAGCCAAACTAGCGGGAGGGGGGCAGATACGCAGTATTTT.

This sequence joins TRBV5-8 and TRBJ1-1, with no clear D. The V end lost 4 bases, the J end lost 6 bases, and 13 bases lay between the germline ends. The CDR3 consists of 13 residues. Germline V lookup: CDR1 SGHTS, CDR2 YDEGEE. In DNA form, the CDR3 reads TGTGCCAGCAGCCGCCTGAGGGTTTCTGAAGCTTTCTTT. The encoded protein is CASSRLRVSEAFF.

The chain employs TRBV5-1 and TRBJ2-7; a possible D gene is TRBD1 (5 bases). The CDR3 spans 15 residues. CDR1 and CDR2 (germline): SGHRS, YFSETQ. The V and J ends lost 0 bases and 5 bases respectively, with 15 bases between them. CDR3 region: CASSLEGGRAHEQYF. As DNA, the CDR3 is TGCGCCAGCAGCTTGGAGGGTGGCAGGGCCCACGAGCAGTACTTC. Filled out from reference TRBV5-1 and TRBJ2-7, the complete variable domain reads KAGVTQTPRYLIKTRGQQVTLSCSPISGHRSVSWYQQTPGQGLQFLFEYFSETQRNKGNFPGRFSGRQFSNSRSEMNVSTLELGDSALYLCASSLEGGRAHEQYFGPGTRLTVT.

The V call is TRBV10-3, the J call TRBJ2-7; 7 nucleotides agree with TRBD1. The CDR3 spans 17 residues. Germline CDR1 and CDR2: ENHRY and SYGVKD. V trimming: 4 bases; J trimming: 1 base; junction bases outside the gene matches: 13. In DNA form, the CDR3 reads TGTGCCATCAGTGCGGTTAAGGTCAGGGGGTTTTCCTACGAGCAGTACTTC. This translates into CAISAVKVRGFSYEQYF.

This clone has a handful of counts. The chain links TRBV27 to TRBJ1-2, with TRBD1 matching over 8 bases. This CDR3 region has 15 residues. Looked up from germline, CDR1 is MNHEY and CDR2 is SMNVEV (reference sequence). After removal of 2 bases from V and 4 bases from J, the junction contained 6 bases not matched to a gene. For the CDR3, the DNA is TGTGCCAGCAGTTTAGGGGACAGGCTTGCCTATGGCTACACCTTC. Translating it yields CASSLGDRLAYGYTF.

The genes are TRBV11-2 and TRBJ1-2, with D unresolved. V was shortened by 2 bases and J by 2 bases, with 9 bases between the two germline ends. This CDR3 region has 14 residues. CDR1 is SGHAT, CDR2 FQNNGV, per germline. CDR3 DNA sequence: TGTGCCAGCAGCTTACGTCCGGGGAACTATGGCTACACCTTC. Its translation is CASSLRPGNYGYTF.

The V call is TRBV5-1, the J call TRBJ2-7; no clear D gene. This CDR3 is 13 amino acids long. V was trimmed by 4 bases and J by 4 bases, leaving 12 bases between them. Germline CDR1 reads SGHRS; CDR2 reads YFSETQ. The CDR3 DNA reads TGCGCCAGCAGCAACCTAGGCTCTTACGAGCAGTACTTC. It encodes CASSNLGSYEQYF.

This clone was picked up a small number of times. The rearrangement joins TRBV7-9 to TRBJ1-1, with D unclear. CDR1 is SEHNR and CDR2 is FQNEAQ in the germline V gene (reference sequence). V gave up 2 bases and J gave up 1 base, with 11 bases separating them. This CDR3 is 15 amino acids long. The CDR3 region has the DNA TGTGCCAGCAGCTTATATGGAGTGGGGAACACTGAAGCTTTCTTT. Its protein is CASSLYGVGNTEAFF.

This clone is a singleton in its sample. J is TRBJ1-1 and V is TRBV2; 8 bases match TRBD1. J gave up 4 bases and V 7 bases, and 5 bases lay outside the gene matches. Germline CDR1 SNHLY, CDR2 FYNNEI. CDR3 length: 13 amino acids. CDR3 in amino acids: CASIRTGITEAFF. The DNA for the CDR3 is TGTGCCAGCATTCGGACAGGGATCACTGAAGCTTTCTTT. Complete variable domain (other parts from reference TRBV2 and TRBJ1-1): EPEVTQTPSHQVTQMGQEVILRCVPISNHLYFYWYRQILGQKVEFLVSFYNNEISEKSEIFDDQFSVERPDGSNFTLKIRSTKLEDSAMYFCASIRTGITEAFFGQGTRLTVV.

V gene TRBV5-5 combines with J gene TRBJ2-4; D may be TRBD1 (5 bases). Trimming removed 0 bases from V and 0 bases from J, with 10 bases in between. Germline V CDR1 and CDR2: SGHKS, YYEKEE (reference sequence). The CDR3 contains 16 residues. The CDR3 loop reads CASSLVRVVAKNIQYF. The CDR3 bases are TGTGCCAGCAGCTTGGTCAGGGTAGTAGCCAAAAACATTCAGTACTTC.

The chain's CDR3 is CASSPPSGSTDTQYF. CDR3 in DNA: TGTGCCAGCTCACCACCCAGCGGGAGCACAGATACGCAGTATTTT. This chain joins TRBV18 and TRBJ2-3, with a possible D match to TRBD2 (6 bases). Per the germline V gene, CDR1 is KGHSH and CDR2 is LQKENI. The CDR3 totals 15 residues. With 0 bases removed from V and 0 bases from J, the gap between germline ends came to 7 bases.

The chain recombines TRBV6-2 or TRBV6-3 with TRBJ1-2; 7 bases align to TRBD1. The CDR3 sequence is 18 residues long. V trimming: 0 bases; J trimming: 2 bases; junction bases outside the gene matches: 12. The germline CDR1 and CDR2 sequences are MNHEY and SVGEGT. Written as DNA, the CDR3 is TGTGCCAGCAGTTACTCGATCAACCCGAGGGGGCCCAACTATGGCTACACCTTC. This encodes CASSYSINPRGPNYGYTF.

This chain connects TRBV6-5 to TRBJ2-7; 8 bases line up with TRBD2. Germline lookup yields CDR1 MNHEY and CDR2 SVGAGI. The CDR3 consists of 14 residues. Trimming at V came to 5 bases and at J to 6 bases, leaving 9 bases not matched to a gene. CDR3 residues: CASSPSGGAGEQYF. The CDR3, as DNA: TGTGCCAGCAGTCCATCCGGGGGGGCAGGCGAGCAGTACTTC.

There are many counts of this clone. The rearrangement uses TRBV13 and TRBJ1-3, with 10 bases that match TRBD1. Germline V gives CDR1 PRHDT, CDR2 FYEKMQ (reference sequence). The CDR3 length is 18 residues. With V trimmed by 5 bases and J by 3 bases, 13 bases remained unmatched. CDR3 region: CASSLLQFGTGDGNTIYF. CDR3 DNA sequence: TGTGCCAGCAGCCTACTACAATTCGGGACAGGGGATGGAAACACCATATATTTT. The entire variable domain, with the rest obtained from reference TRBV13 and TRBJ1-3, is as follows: AAGVIQSPRHLIKEKRETATLKCYPIPRHDTVYWYQQGPGQDPQFLISFYEKMQSDKGSIPDRFSAQQFSDYHSELNMSSLELGDSALYFCASSLLQFGTGDGNTIYFGEGSWLTVV.

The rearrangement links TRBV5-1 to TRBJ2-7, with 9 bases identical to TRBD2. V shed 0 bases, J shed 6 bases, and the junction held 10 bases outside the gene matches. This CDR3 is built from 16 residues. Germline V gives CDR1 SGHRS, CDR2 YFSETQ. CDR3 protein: CASSLGRSGRPLEQYF. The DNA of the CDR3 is TGCGCCAGCAGCTTGGGGAGGAGCGGGAGGCCCCTCGAGCAGTACTTC.

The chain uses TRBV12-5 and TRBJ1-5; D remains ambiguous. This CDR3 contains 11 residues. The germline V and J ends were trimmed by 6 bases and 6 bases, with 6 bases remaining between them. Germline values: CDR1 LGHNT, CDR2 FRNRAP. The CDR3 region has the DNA TGTGCTAGTGGCCCAGTTCAGCCCCAGCATTTT. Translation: CASGPVQPQHF. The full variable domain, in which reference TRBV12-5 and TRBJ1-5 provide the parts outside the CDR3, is DARVTQTPRHKVTEMGQEVTMRCQPILGHNTVFWYRQTMMQGLELLAYFRNRAPLDDSGMPKDRFSAEMPDATLATLKIQPSEPRDSAVYFCASGPVQPQHFGDGTRLSIL.

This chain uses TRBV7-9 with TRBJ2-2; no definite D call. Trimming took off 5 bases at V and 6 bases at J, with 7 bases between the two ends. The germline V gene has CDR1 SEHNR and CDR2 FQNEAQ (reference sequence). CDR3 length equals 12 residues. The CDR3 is CASSQEAGELFF. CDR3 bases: TGTGCCAGCAGCCAGGAAGCCGGGGAGCTGTTTTTT.

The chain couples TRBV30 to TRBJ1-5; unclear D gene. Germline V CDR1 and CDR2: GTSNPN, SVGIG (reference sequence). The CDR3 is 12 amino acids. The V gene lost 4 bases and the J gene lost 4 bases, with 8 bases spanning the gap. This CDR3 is CAWKQKNQPQHF. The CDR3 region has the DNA TGTGCCTGGAAACAGAAGAATCAGCCCCAGCATTTT.

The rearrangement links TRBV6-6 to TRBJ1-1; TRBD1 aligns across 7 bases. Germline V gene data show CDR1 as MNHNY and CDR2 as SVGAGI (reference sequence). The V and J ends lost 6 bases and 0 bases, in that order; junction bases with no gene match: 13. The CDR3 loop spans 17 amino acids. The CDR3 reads CASRRRQGGPLNTEAFF. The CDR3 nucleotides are TGTGCCAGCAGACGAAGACAGGGTGGCCCCCTGAACACTGAAGCTTTCTTT.

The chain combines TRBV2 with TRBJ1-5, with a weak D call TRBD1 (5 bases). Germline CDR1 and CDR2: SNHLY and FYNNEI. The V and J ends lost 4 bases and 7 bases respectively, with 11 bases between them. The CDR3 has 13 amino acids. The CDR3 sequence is CASSVDTKQPQHF. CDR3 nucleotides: TGTGCCAGCAGTGTGGACACAAAGCAGCCCCAGCATTTT.

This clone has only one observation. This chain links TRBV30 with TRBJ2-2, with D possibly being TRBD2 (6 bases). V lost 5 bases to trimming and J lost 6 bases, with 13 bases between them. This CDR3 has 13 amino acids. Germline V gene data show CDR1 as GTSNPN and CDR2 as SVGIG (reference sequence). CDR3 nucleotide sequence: TGTGCCTGGTGGGCTAGCGATGCCGGGGAGCTGTTTTTT. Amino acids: CAWWASDAGELFF.

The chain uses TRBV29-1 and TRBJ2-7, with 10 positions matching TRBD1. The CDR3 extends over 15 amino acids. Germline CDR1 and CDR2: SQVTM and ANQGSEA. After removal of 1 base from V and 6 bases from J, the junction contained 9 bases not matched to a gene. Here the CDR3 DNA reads TGCAGCGTTGAAGTTTCCGGGACAGGGGTGCTCGAGCAGTACTTC. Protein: CSVEVSGTGVLEQYF.

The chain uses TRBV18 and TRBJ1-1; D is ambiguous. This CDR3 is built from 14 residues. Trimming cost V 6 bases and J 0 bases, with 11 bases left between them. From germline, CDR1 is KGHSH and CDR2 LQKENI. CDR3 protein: CASSPLRMNTEAFF. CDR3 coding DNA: TGTGCCAGCTCTCCCCTCCGTATGAACACTGAAGCTTTCTTT.